The 20 T cell receptor beta chains reported below all come from one sample, sequenced in a study of T cell changes during pregnancy in multiple sclerosis. Clones were sequenced by immunoSEQ multiplex PCR, and TCRdb holds only the in-frame ones, with some missing. This sample yields tens of thousands of clones, of which 85% to 90% are seen a single time; around 4.1% belongs to the top ten. Sequenced material: CD8+ T cells from peripheral blood mononuclear cells, taken after pregnancy. These receptors were collected from a female donor with multiple sclerosis, enrolled in a pregnancy study.

The rearrangement joins TRBV9 to TRBJ2-7; the D is unclear. In germline, CDR1 is SGDLS, CDR2 YYNGEE. The CDR3 loop spans 15 amino acids. V dropped 0 bases and J dropped 0 bases, with 10 bases sitting between them. The CDR3 DNA reads as TGTGCCAGCAGCGTAGCCGTGTCGAGCTCCTACGAGCAGTACTTC. Translated: CASSVAVSSSYEQYF.

The genes are TRBV15 and TRBJ1-6, with 7 bases lining up with TRBD1. The length of the CDR3 is 13 residues. Trimming took 4 bases from V and 8 from J; bases not matched to a gene: 2. Germline CDR1 LNHNV, CDR2 YYDKDF (reference sequence). CDR3 in DNA: TGTGCCACCAGCAAGACAGGGTATTCACCCCTCCACTTT. Its protein product is CATSKTGYSPLHF. Together with reference TRBV15 and TRBJ1-6, the CDR3 gives the full variable domain: DAMVIQNPRYQVTQFGKPVTLSCSQTLNHNVMYWYQQKSSQAPKLLFHYYDKDFNNEADTPDNFQSRRPNTSFCFLDIRSPGLGDTAMYLCATSKTGYSPLHFGNGTRLTVT.

The rearrangement uses TRBV23-1 and TRBJ2-2, with D possibly being TRBD2 (6 bases). TRBV23-1 is marked as an open reading frame, function uncertain. V lost 10 bases and J 4 bases, leaving 22 bases between the germline ends. The CDR3 length is 16 residues. CDR3 sequence (DNA): TGCGCCACCGGCCGCCTAGCGAGGAGGTCCACCGGGGAGCTGTTTTTT. It is translated as CATGRLARRSTGELFF.

Turning to this clone: This specimen includes other DNA sequences encoding the same CDR3. J is TRBJ2-7 and V is TRBV19; D perhaps matches TRBD2 (5 bases). The ends were cut back, 3 bases at V and 0 bases at J, with 12 bases in the middle. Germline assignment: CDR1 LNHDA and CDR2 SQIVND (reference sequence). The CDR3 is made up of 15 amino acids. CDR3 nucleotide sequence: TGTGCCAGTAGTATTGGTCGGGGAACCTCCTACGAGCAGTACTTC. Amino acids: CASSIGRGTSYEQYF.

The chain joins TRBV20-1 to TRBJ2-1; D uncertain. Trimming took off 4 bases at V and 9 bases at J, with 4 bases between the two ends. CDR1 DFQATT and CDR2 SNEGSKA come from the germline V gene (reference sequence). The CDR3 contains 9 residues. The CDR3 sequence: CSANGEQFF. The CDR3 DNA sequence: TGCAGTGCTAACGGTGAGCAGTTCTTC.

This clone appeared once. The chain has TRBV15 and TRBJ1-1; D is ambiguous. Germline CDR1 reads LNHNV; CDR2 reads YYDKDF (reference sequence). V dropped 1 base and J dropped 3 bases, with 6 bases sitting between them. The CDR3 length is 13 residues. CDR3 sequence: CATSRVRDTEAFF. The CDR3 region has the DNA TGTGCCACCAGCAGAGTGCGGGACACTGAAGCTTTCTTT.

Only one count was recorded for this clone. This chain uses TRBV4-3 with TRBJ2-2; possible D gene TRBD1, 6 bases. V lost 7 bases, J lost 0 bases, and 15 bases lay in between. The CDR3 consists of 16 residues. Germline V gene data show CDR1 as LGHNA and CDR2 as YSLEER. CDR3 bases: TGCGCCAGCACCCCACTAGGACAGCCGAACACCGGGGAGCTGTTTTTT. This gives the protein CASTPLGQPNTGELFF.

This chain joins TRBV27 and TRBJ1-1; the D is unclear. The germline gives CDR1 MNHEY, CDR2 SMNVEV (reference sequence). The V gene lost 2 bases and the J gene lost 0 bases, with 7 bases spanning the gap. The CDR3 runs to 14 residues. This CDR3 is CASSLAGLNTEAFF. The DNA for the CDR3 is TGTGCCAGCAGTTTAGCGGGTCTGAACACTGAAGCTTTCTTT.

The chain has TRBV4-3 and TRBJ2-4; 9 bases map to TRBD1. Germline CDR1 and CDR2: LGHNA and YSLEER. The CDR3 is 16 residues long. After removal of 0 bases from V and 9 bases from J, the junction contained 9 bases not matched to a gene. The CDR3 bases are TGCGCCAGCAGCCAAGAAAACAGGGGGCGTTTAAGCATTCAGTACTTC. Translating it yields CASSQENRGRLSIQYF.

This chain links TRBV5-6 with TRBJ1-1; perhaps TRBD1 as D (6 bases). V gave up 4 bases and J gave up 5 bases, with 15 bases separating them. The CDR3 is 14 amino acids. The germline CDR1 and CDR2 sequences are SGHDT and YYEEEE. In DNA, the CDR3 is TGTGCCAGCAGCCCTTGGGCAGGGGTTACTGAAGCTTTCTTT. This encodes CASSPWAGVTEAFF.

The rearrangement links TRBV5-8 to TRBJ1-1; TRBD1 agrees at 10 bases. V lost 4 bases, J lost 5 bases, and 11 bases stayed unmatched. Germline CDR1 is SGHTS and CDR2 is YDEGEE. CDR3 length: 16 residues. The CDR3 nucleotides are TGTGCCAGCAGCCGACGACAGGGGGCTTTTCTAACTGAAGCTTTCTTT. It specifies CASSRRQGAFLTEAFF.

The gene calls are TRBV27 and TRBJ2-1; 7 bases map to TRBD2. The length of the CDR3 is 16 residues. Trimming took 3 bases from V and 2 from J; bases not matched to a gene: 7. Germline CDR1 reads MNHEY; CDR2 reads SMNVEV (reference sequence). The CDR3 sequence is CASSLFGREPYNEQFF. The CDR3, as DNA: TGTGCCAGCAGTTTGTTTGGGAGGGAACCCTACAATGAGCAGTTCTTC.

This clone has more than one count but fewer than ten. The chain recombines TRBV29-1 with TRBJ1-5, with TRBD1 matching over 9 bases. CDR1 and CDR2 (germline): SQVTM, ANQGSEA. The CDR3 has 14 amino acids. The junction had 9 bases not matched to a gene; V was cut back by 7 bases and J by 5 bases. The CDR3, as DNA: TGCAGCGATAAGAGGACAGGGGTTGATCAGCCCCAGCATTTT. It codes for CSDKRTGVDQPQHF.

This clone was counted between two and nine times. The chain has TRBV10-3 and TRBJ1-1; 8 nucleotides match TRBD1. V was clipped by 10 bases and J by 0 bases; unmatched bases: 4. Germline V lookup: CDR1 ENHRY, CDR2 SYGVKD. The CDR3 spans 13 residues. DNA for the CDR3: TGTGCCAGGAGGACAGGGCTGAACACTGAAGCTTTCTTT. It codes for CARRTGLNTEAFF.

V usage is TRBV4-3 and J usage is TRBJ1-2, with a weak D call TRBD1 (6 bases). The CDR3 loop spans 17 amino acids. Per the germline V gene, CDR1 is LGHNA and CDR2 is YSLEER. The germline V and J ends were trimmed by 0 bases and 4 bases, with 18 bases remaining between them. CDR3 in amino acids: CASSQDWGQGPGYGYTF. The CDR3 DNA follows: TGCGCCAGCAGCCAAGATTGGGGTCAGGGGCCAGGCTATGGCTACACCTTC.

V usage is TRBV11-1 and J usage is TRBJ1-1; 7 nucleotides align to TRBD1. The CDR3 contains 13 residues. V lost 5 bases to trimming and J lost 8 bases; unmatched junction nucleotides: 8. Per the germline V gene, CDR1 is SGHAT and CDR2 is FQDESV (reference sequence). In nucleotides, the CDR3 is TGTGCCAGCAGCCGACTCAACAGGGGCGAAGCTTTCTTT. This encodes CASSRLNRGEAFF. Together with reference TRBV11-1 and TRBJ1-1, the CDR3 gives the full variable domain: EAEVAQSPRYKITEKSQAVAFWCDPISGHATLYWYRQILGQGPELLVQFQDESVVDDSQLPKDRFSAERLKGVDSTLKIQPAELGDSAMYLCASSRLNRGEAFFGQGTRLTVV.

The chain has TRBV25-1 and TRBJ2-7; unclear D gene. This CDR3 contains 11 residues. Germline V CDR1 and CDR2: MGHDK, SYGVNS. The V and J ends lost 7 bases and 4 bases respectively, with 8 bases between them. The CDR3 nucleotides read TGTGCCAGCACGCACAGTTACGAGCAGTACTTC. Translated, it gives CASTHSYEQYF.

The chain uses TRBV4-1 and TRBJ2-7, with D maybe TRBD2 (5 bases). CDR1 and CDR2 (germline): MGHRA, YSYEKL. V lost 6 bases, J lost 4 bases, and 19 bases lay in between. The CDR3 is made up of 15 amino acids. CDR3 nucleotide sequence: TGCGCCAGCAGGCCCAAGCCAGGCGGGCTATACGAGCAGTACTTC. Amino acids: CASRPKPGGLYEQYF.

V usage is TRBV27 and J usage is TRBJ2-7, with 7 positions matching TRBD1. Germline CDR1 reads MNHEY; CDR2 reads SMNVEV (reference sequence). CDR3 length: 15 amino acids. The J segment lost 0 bases and the V segment lost 3 bases, leaving 5 bases of the junction unmatched. The CDR3 DNA sequence: TGTGCCAGCAGTTTTTCGGGACAGTCCTCCTACGAGCAGTACTTC. The encoded protein is CASSFSGQSSYEQYF.

This chain connects TRBV25-1 to TRBJ1-1; no firm D call. Germline lookup yields CDR1 MGHDK and CDR2 SYGVNS. The CDR3 is 14 amino acids. With 1 base removed from V and 10 bases from J, the gap between germline ends came to 16 bases. In nucleotides, the CDR3 is TGTGCCAGCAGTGAATTAATGAAACAGTATGGAGCTTTCTTT. This codes for CASSELMKQYGAFF.